Described below is a single T cell receptor beta chain sequence and its context. The sample belongs to a study of blood T cell repertoires in COVID-19. Looking at the study overall: Donors in the United States, Italy and Spain gave samples during acute or convalescent COVID-19. Sources were T cells, B-cell-depleted T cells, or PBMCs; the material itself was cDNA or gDNA.

Methods used by the authors: From reference gene primer amplification, estimates of nucleated cell counts were derived. Profiled with immunoSEQ multiplex PCR; TCRdb holds only in-frame clones, not every one. V, J and clone size derive from that table, while D and trimming were established from the DNA sequence. The sample contains more than 60,000 clones, 88% of which appear only once. CDR3 length: 16 residues. With 4 bases clipped from V and 6 bases from J, the junction kept 9 bases outside the gene matches. CDR1 SGHVS and CDR2 FQNEAQ come from the germline V gene. Recruited during active infection, patients (from Seattle) were subsequently followed longitudinally.

This chain joins TRBV7-8 and TRBJ2-1, with TRBD2 matching 10 bases. Sequenced: peripheral blood. The receptor was derived from a woman aged 60-70 years with COVID-19, enrolled during active disease. CDR3 region: CASSSTTSGIRNEQFF. CDR3 DNA: TGTGCCAGCAGCTCGACTACTAGCGGGATTCGCAATGAGCAGTTCTTC.